Each of the 30 T cell receptor beta chains below was sequenced from the same sample in a study of T cell clonotyping in hematopoietic cell transplantation. Sequenced by immunoSEQ multiplex PCR; TCRdb stores in-frame clones only, minus some. There are about 2,100 clones in the sample; about 94% occur only once, and around 4.5% lies in the top ten. Source material: peripheral blood mononuclear cells. The receptors shown here come from a man aged 50-60 years in good health. Some clones in this sample may be carry-over from other donors' samples.

The chain combines TRBV13 with TRBJ2-7; D tentatively fits TRBD1 or TRBD2 (5 bases each). Germline loops: CDR1 PRHDT, CDR2 FYEKMQ (reference sequence). V dropped 5 bases and J dropped 1 base, with 12 bases sitting between them. This CDR3 has 14 amino acids. CDR3 sequence (DNA): TGTGCCAGCAGCCTCCCTGGGGGTTCCTACGAGCAGTACTTC. Protein sequence: CASSLPGGSYEQYF.

This sequence joins TRBV5-6 and TRBJ2-7; 7 nucleotides align to TRBD1. The junction had 3 bases not matched to a gene; V was cut back by 0 bases and J by 6 bases. Germline V CDR1 and CDR2: SGHDT, YYEEEE. This CDR3 region has 13 residues. The CDR3 DNA reads TGTGCCAGCAGCTTGGGACAGGGACCCGAGCAGTACTTC. Translation: CASSLGQGPEQYF. The full variable domain, in which reference TRBV5-6 and TRBJ2-7 provide the parts outside the CDR3, is DAGVTQSPTHLIKTRGQQVTLRCSPKSGHDTVSWYQQALGQGPQFIFQYYEEEERQRGNFPDRFSGHQFPNYSSELNVNALLLGDSALYLCASSLGQGPEQYFGPGTRLTVT.

This clone has just one count. The rearrangement uses TRBV7-2 and TRBJ2-5, with D tentatively TRBD2 (7 bases). The CDR3 consists of 15 residues. The germline V gene has CDR1 SGHTA and CDR2 FQGNSA. V lost 3 bases, J lost 4 bases, and 15 bases lay in between. CDR3 residues: CASSFQGGAGETQYF. CDR3 in DNA: TGTGCCAGCAGCTTTCAAGGGGGGGCGGGAGAGACCCAGTACTTC.

This rearrangement joins TRBV6-1 to TRBJ1-5; D call uncertain. Trimming removed 5 bases from V and 0 bases from J, with 8 bases in between. Germline CDR1 is MNHNS and CDR2 is SASEGT. This CDR3 comprises 14 residues. The CDR3 bases are TGTGCCAGCAGTCTCCTCCGTAGCAATCAGCCCCAGCATTTT. It codes for CASSLLRSNQPQHF.

V usage is TRBV2 and J usage is TRBJ2-3; 9 bases map to TRBD1. CDR3 length: 15 amino acids. Trimming removed 4 bases from V and 3 bases from J; junction bases left unmatched: 5. Germline V gives CDR1 SNHLY, CDR2 FYNNEI. CDR3 sequence: CASSVRQGGTDTQYF. The CDR3 DNA reads TGTGCCAGCAGTGTTCGACAGGGGGGAACAGATACGCAGTATTTT. Supplemented by reference TRBV2 and TRBJ2-3, the full variable domain reads EPEVTQTPSHQVTQMGQEVILRCVPISNHLYFYWYRQILGQKVEFLVSFYNNEISEKSEIFDDQFSVERPDGSNFTLKIRSTKLEDSAMYFCASSVRQGGTDTQYFGPGTRLTVL.

The rearrangement joins TRBV27 to TRBJ1-5; 9 bases are a match to TRBD1. The trim removed 6 bases at V and 5 bases at J, leaving 5 bases unmatched. The CDR3 covers 14 residues. Germline V CDR1 and CDR2: MNHEY, SMNVEV (reference sequence). CDR3 residues: CASSSGTGYQPQHF. The CDR3 region has the DNA TGTGCCAGCAGCTCCGGGACAGGGTATCAGCCCCAGCATTTT.

The rearrangement uses TRBV11-3 and TRBJ2-2; D is undetermined. This CDR3 region has 15 residues. Trimming stripped 6 bases from V and 1 base from J, with 12 bases between. Looked up from germline, CDR1 is SGHNT and CDR2 is YENEEA. CDR3 region: CASSEGPWNTGELFF. Here the CDR3 DNA reads TGTGCCAGCAGTGAAGGACCGTGGAACACCGGGGAGCTGTTTTTT.

The chain carries TRBV5-1 and TRBJ2-7, with TRBD1 as a possible D gene (6 bases). In germline, CDR1 is SGHRS, CDR2 YFSETQ. Trimming shortened V by 4 bases and J by 3 bases, and 17 bases separated the two germline ends. The CDR3 loop spans 15 amino acids. The CDR3 is CASSHSNRDGYEQYF. In DNA form, the CDR3 reads TGCGCCAGCAGCCACTCTAACAGGGACGGCTACGAGCAGTACTTC. Based on the CDR3 plus reference TRBV5-1 and TRBJ2-7, the full variable domain is KAGVTQTPRYLIKTRGQQVTLSCSPISGHRSVSWYQQTPGQGLQFLFEYFSETQRNKGNFPGRFSGRQFSNSRSEMNVSTLELGDSALYLCASSHSNRDGYEQYFGPGTRLTVT.

V is TRBV16 and J is TRBJ1-2; unclear D gene. Trimming stripped 0 bases from V and 3 bases from J, with 2 bases between. There are 12 residues in the CDR3. Germline loops: CDR1 KGHSY, CDR2 FQNENV. The CDR3: CASSQSDYGYTF. CDR3 in DNA: TGTGCCAGCAGCCAATCGGACTATGGCTACACCTTC.

This rearrangement joins TRBV7-6 to TRBJ2-7; TRBD2 might be the D (6 bases). Trimming removed 1 base from V and 4 bases from J, with 14 bases in between. This CDR3 is 15 amino acids long. CDR1 is SGHVS and CDR2 is FNYEAQ in the germline V gene. CDR3 coding DNA: TGTGCCAGCAGCTTAGGGGGGACGGGGGAATACGAGCAGTACTTC. Its translation is CASSLGGTGEYEQYF.

This rearrangement joins TRBV13 to TRBJ1-4, with a possible D match to TRBD1 (5 bases). Looked up from germline, CDR1 is PRHDT and CDR2 is FYEKMQ (reference sequence). The CDR3 is 15 amino acids. Trimming pared 5 bases from V and 6 bases from J, leaving 16 bases between. The CDR3 DNA sequence: TGTGCCAGCAGCGCCTCTGCTCCGGGGCATGAAAAACTGTTTTTT. Its translation: CASSASAPGHEKLFF.

The V and J genes are TRBV9 and TRBJ2-7; 8 bases align to TRBD1. V lost 0 bases, J lost 4 bases, and 12 bases stayed unmatched. Germline V gene lookup returns CDR1 SGDLS and CDR2 YYNGEE. This CDR3 is 17 amino acids long. CDR3 sequence: CASSVGSPGGIPYEQYF. CDR3 nucleotide sequence: TGTGCCAGCAGCGTAGGGTCCCCAGGGGGCATCCCATACGAGCAGTACTTC.

V gene TRBV7-2 combines with J gene TRBJ2-7, with D unresolved. CDR1 and CDR2 from the germline V gene are SGHTA and FQGNSA. This CDR3 has 14 amino acids. Trimming removed 1 base from V and 2 bases from J, with 9 bases in between. The CDR3 sequence is CASSLDGAAYEQYF. The CDR3 DNA reads as TGTGCCAGCAGCTTAGATGGTGCCGCCTACGAGCAGTACTTC.

V and J are TRBV7-9 and TRBJ1-2; weak D call: TRBD1 (6 bases). V was shortened by 5 bases and J by 5 bases, with 9 bases between the two germline ends. Looked up from germline, CDR1 is SEHNR and CDR2 is FQNEAQ (reference sequence). This CDR3 comprises 12 residues. The chain's CDR3 is CASSPGEYGYTF. The CDR3, as DNA: TGTGCCAGCAGCCCAGGGGAATATGGCTACACCTTC. The full variable domain, in which reference TRBV7-9 and TRBJ1-2 provide the parts outside the CDR3, is DTGVSQNPRHKITKRGQNVTFRCDPISEHNRLYWYRQTLGQGPEFLTYFQNEAQLEKSRLLSDRFSAERPKGSFSTLEIQRTEQGDSAMYLCASSPGEYGYTFGSGTRLTVV.

The V gene is TRBV5-5, the J gene TRBJ2-3, with 7 positions matching TRBD1. Losses at the gene ends were 5 bases for V and 6 bases for J; bases not matched to a gene: 15. Germline V gene sequence: CDR1 SGHKS, CDR2 YYEKEE (reference sequence). The CDR3 is 16 amino acids. The CDR3 DNA reads TGTGCCAGCAGTTTATTATCGACAGGGAATTTCGATACGCAGTATTTT. Protein sequence: CASSLLSTGNFDTQYF.

This chain links TRBV7-2 with TRBJ2-5, with 7 positions matching TRBD2. Germline lookup yields CDR1 SGHTA and CDR2 FQGNSA. V gave up 2 bases and J gave up 0 bases; unmatched junction bases: 15. CDR3 size: 19 residues. CDR3 in DNA: TGTGCCAGCAGCTTATTTTTGACGGAGGACGGGGGGTACCAAGAGACCCAGTACTTC. Protein sequence: CASSLFLTEDGGYQETQYF.

This sequence joins TRBV7-2 and TRBJ2-5; possible D gene TRBD2, 5 bases. Per germline, CDR1 SGHTA and CDR2 FQGNSA. This CDR3 has 15 residues. V lost 4 bases, J lost 4 bases, and 16 bases lay in between. CDR3 residues: CASSYWPNGGETQYF. CDR3 nucleotide sequence: TGTGCCAGCAGCTATTGGCCTAACGGAGGAGAGACCCAGTACTTC.

The chain couples TRBV27 to TRBJ2-5, with no clear D. The CDR3 extends over 14 amino acids. Germline V gene sequence: CDR1 MNHEY, CDR2 SMNVEV (reference sequence). Trimming left V 2 bases short and J 2 bases short, with 9 bases between. The CDR3 DNA is TGTGCCAGCAGTTTAGTAGGCAGTCAAGAGACCCAGTACTTC. Translation: CASSLVGSQETQYF.

This chain connects TRBV9 to TRBJ1-3; D remains ambiguous. The CDR3 is 17 residues long. The V end was cut by 0 bases, the J end by 0 bases, with 13 bases between. CDR1 is SGDLS, CDR2 YYNGEE, per germline. CDR3 DNA sequence: TGTGCCAGCAGCGTAGCGCGATCCGGGAACTCTGGAAACACCATATATTTT. It codes for CASSVARSGNSGNTIYF.

The J gene is TRBJ1-6, the V gene TRBV5-4; a possible D gene is TRBD1 (5 bases). V lost 0 bases and J lost 6, with 10 bases in between. The germline V gene has CDR1 SGHNT and CDR2 YYREEE (reference sequence). CDR3 length: 15 amino acids. This CDR3 reads CASSLDRGSNSPLHF. The CDR3 DNA sequence: TGTGCCAGCAGCTTGGATAGGGGATCTAATTCACCCCTCCACTTT.

This sequence joins TRBV4-2 and TRBJ1-3, with 8 nucleotides matching TRBD1. The CDR3 is 16 residues long. Per the germline V gene, CDR1 is LGHNA and CDR2 is YNFKEQ. Germline trimming cut 3 bases from V and 4 bases from J; bases unmatched to any gene: 8. CDR3 sequence: CASSQAFRTGGNTIYF. CDR3 in DNA: TGTGCCAGCAGCCAGGCCTTTCGGACAGGGGGAAACACCATATATTTT.

V is TRBV9 and J is TRBJ2-7, with D hard to call. The CDR3 covers 13 residues. CDR1 and CDR2 from the germline V gene are SGDLS and YYNGEE. Between the trimmed V and J ends, which lost 4 bases and 0 bases, there was a span of 8 bases. CDR3: CASSPSSSYEQYF. CDR3 nucleotide sequence: TGTGCCAGCAGCCCCTCAAGCTCCTACGAGCAGTACTTC.

The chain combines TRBV4-2 with TRBJ2-2; D gene ambiguous. Trimming shortened V by 0 bases and J by 5 bases, and 13 bases separated the two germline ends. The CDR3 sequence is 16 residues long. Germline V CDR1 and CDR2: LGHNA, YNFKEQ. DNA for the CDR3: TGTGCCAGCAGCCAAGATAACAGTTTGGAAACCGGGGAGCTGTTTTTT. This codes for CASSQDNSLETGELFF.

This sequence joins TRBV27 and TRBJ2-7; maybe TRBD2 (5 bases). Trimming left V 8 bases short and J 2 bases short, with 10 bases between. The CDR3 is 12 amino acids. CDR1 and CDR2 (germline): MNHEY, SMNVEV (reference sequence). This chain's CDR3 is CASRGDPYEQYF. DNA for the CDR3: TGTGCCAGCCGGGGTGACCCCTACGAGCAGTACTTC.

This chain joins TRBV6-5 and TRBJ2-7; TRBD2 matches 8 bases. With 0 bases clipped from V and 2 bases from J, the junction kept 3 bases outside the gene matches. This CDR3 comprises 15 residues. The V gene's germline CDR1 is MNHEY and CDR2 SVGAGI. CDR3 region: CASSYSRGGAYEQYF. The CDR3 DNA reads as TGTGCCAGCAGTTACTCACGGGGGGGGGCCTACGAGCAGTACTTC.

The chain carries TRBV25-1 and TRBJ1-1, with TRBD1 as a possible D gene (6 bases). Trimming shortened V by 2 bases and J by 1 base, and 14 bases separated the two germline ends. There are 16 residues in the CDR3. The V gene's germline CDR1 is MGHDK and CDR2 SYGVNS. CDR3 region: CASSENPGHENTEAFF. Here the CDR3 DNA reads TGTGCCAGCAGTGAAAATCCGGGACACGAGAACACTGAAGCTTTCTTT. The full variable domain, in which reference TRBV25-1 and TRBJ1-1 provide the parts outside the CDR3, is EADIYQTPRYLVIGTGKKITLECSQTMGHDKMYWYQQDPGMELHLIHYSYGVNSTEKGDLSSESTVSRIRTEHFPLTLESARPSHTSQYLCASSENPGHENTEAFFGQGTRLTVV.

This chain joins TRBV9 and TRBJ2-3, with TRBD2 identical over 13 bases. In germline, CDR1 is SGDLS, CDR2 YYNGEE. The CDR3 totals 16 residues. The junction had 8 bases not matched to a gene; V was cut back by 4 bases and J by 6 bases. In nucleotides, the CDR3 is TGTGCCAGCAGCCCCGTTTGGACTAGCGGGGGTGATACGCAGTATTTT. Amino acid sequence: CASSPVWTSGGDTQYF.

CDR3 sequence reads: CASSPGGRPQETQYF. CDR3 in DNA: TGTGCCAGCAGCCCTGGGGGCCGACCCCAAGAGACCCAGTACTTC. This chain connects TRBV9 to TRBJ2-5; perhaps TRBD1 as D (6 bases). Trimming cost V 4 bases and J 1 base, with 14 bases left between them. Germline V gene data show CDR1 as SGDLS and CDR2 as YYNGEE. The CDR3 loop spans 15 amino acids.

The count of this clone is one. The chain links TRBV10-3 to TRBJ1-5; possibly TRBD1 for D (6 bases). This CDR3 region has 14 residues. Looked up from germline, CDR1 is ENHRY and CDR2 is SYGVKD. Deletions cut 2 bases from V and 6 bases from J, with 11 bases between. CDR3 loop: CAISEDRTIQPQHF. The CDR3 region has the DNA TGTGCCATCAGTGAGGACAGGACGATTCAGCCCCAGCATTTT.

The rearrangement links TRBV19 to TRBJ1-6, with D unclear. Germline V lookup: CDR1 LNHDA, CDR2 SQIVND (reference sequence). The CDR3 extends over 15 amino acids. Trimming cost V 2 bases and J 5 bases, with 10 bases left between them. Here the CDR3 DNA reads TGTGCCAGTAGTATAAAAGGAGGCGATAATTCACCCCTCCACTTT. It specifies CASSIKGGDNSPLHF.